This T cell receptor (beta chain) was identified in a study of spatial heterogeneity in lung cancer. Regarding time point: blood at routine non-recurrence follow-up after resection. Tumor, nontumor lung or frozen PBMC supplied whole RNA that was sequenced unsorted. A single record per CDR3 protein comes from TCRdb applying MiXCR to the 5' RACE reads. The sample carries approximately 43,000 distinct CDR3 sequences, about 11% recorded once. V lost 6 bases and J lost 6, with 21 bases in between. CDR1 is DFQATT and CDR2 is SNEGSKA in the germline V gene (reference sequence). This CDR3 is 14 amino acids long.

V usage is TRBV20-1 and J usage is TRBJ2-7; D may be TRBD1 (5 bases). The specimen was PBMCs, collected at follow-up. The receptor was isolated from a female donor with early-stage non-small cell lung cancer. This CDR3 reads CSASFQGIVIEQYF. CDR3 nucleotides: TGCAGTGCGAGCTTTCAGGGAATAGTAATCGAGCAGTACTTC.